Following are 9 T cell receptor beta chains from one sample sequenced in a study of blood T cell repertoires in COVID-19. Profiling relied on immunoSEQ multiplex PCR, and the TCRdb table lists in-frame clones only, not all of them. The repertoire holds fewer than 300,000 clones, with around three quarters as singletons. The sample was peripheral blood. These receptors all stem from a woman of 80 years or more with acute or convalescent COVID-19.

As for this clone: At one end the junction does not follow the germline gene, possibly because of a read error. The chain employs TRBV2 and TRBJ2-1, with TRBD1 as a possible D gene (6 bases). The CDR3 is 13 residues long. Germline V gene data show CDR1 as SNHLY and CDR2 as FYNNEI. CDR3 residues: CASSEAKDQGKLF. DNA of the CDR3: TGTGCCAGCAGTGAAGCAAAGGACCAGGGGAAACTCTTC.

The rearrangement links TRBV7-9 to TRBJ2-2; TRBD1 is a possible D gene (6 bases). CDR3 length: 15 amino acids. Germline loops: CDR1 SEHNR, CDR2 FQNEAQ (reference sequence). V was pared by 2 bases and J by 5 bases, with 12 bases between. CDR3 residues: CASSLQGTITGELFF. The CDR3 DNA sequence: TGTGCCAGCAGCTTACAGGGGACGATTACCGGGGAGCTGTTTTTT.

Only a few counts were recorded for this clone. V and J are TRBV3-1 (or the pseudogene TRBV3-2) and TRBJ1-1; 8 bases agree with TRBD1. The V and J ends lost 2 bases and 4 bases, in that order; junction bases with no gene match: 15. The CDR3 is made up of 18 amino acids. Germline V gene sequence: CDR1 LGHDT, CDR2 YNNKEL (reference sequence). This CDR3 reads CASSQTSGRGPLGTEAFF. The DNA of the CDR3 is TGTGCCAGCAGCCAAACCTCGGGCAGGGGGCCTTTAGGCACTGAAGCTTTCTTT.

This chain joins TRBV6-5 and TRBJ1-1, with TRBD1 identical over 8 bases. There are 14 residues in the CDR3. Germline CDR1 is MNHEY and CDR2 is SVGAGI. With V trimmed by 7 bases and J by 8 bases, 12 bases remained unmatched. The CDR3 nucleotides read TGTGCCAGCAAGAGAGACAGGGGAGGTTACGAAGCTTTCTTT. Encoded protein: CASKRDRGGYEAFF.

The CDR3 DNA reads TGTGCCAGCAGCTTACGGGTAGGGGTTCAATCCTACGAGCAGTACTTC. Protein: CASSLRVGVQSYEQYF. The chain recombines TRBV7-9 with TRBJ2-7; tentatively, D is TRBD1 (5 bases). In germline, CDR1 is SEHNR, CDR2 FQNEAQ (reference sequence). CDR3 length: 16 residues. The ends were cut back, 2 bases at V and 1 base at J, with 15 bases in the middle.

The V call is TRBV14, the J call TRBJ2-1; TRBD2 aligns across 14 bases. The germline gives CDR1 SGHDN, CDR2 FVKESK. The CDR3 loop spans 17 amino acids. The ends lost 4 bases at V and 8 bases at J; junction bases unmatched: 10. CDR3 protein: CASSPLRGLAGVDEQFF. CDR3 DNA: TGTGCCAGCAGCCCACTTAGGGGACTAGCGGGAGTGGATGAGCAGTTCTTC.

CDR3 amino acids: CASSLQGTGELFF. CDR3 coding DNA: TGTGCCAGCAGCCTACAGGGGACCGGGGAGCTGTTTTTT. The chain couples TRBV6-2 or TRBV6-3 to TRBJ2-2, with TRBD1 matching 7 bases. The V segment lost 6 bases and the J segment 5 bases; nucleotides outside the gene matches: 3. The CDR3 contains 13 residues. Germline V gene lookup returns CDR1 MNHEY and CDR2 SVGEGT.

The rearrangement links TRBV3-1 (or the pseudogene TRBV3-2) to TRBJ2-1; 9 bases map to TRBD2. The CDR3 runs 16 residues. Germline-derived CDR1 and CDR2 are LGHDT and YNNKEL (reference sequence). The trim removed 4 bases at V and 9 bases at J, leaving 13 bases unmatched. The CDR3 DNA reads as TGTGCCAGCAGCCCAAGCCCCGGGACTAGCAATGGTGAGCAGTTCTTC. Residues: CASSPSPGTSNGEQFF.

The chain couples TRBV5-1 to TRBJ2-7, with 8 nucleotides matching TRBD1. Germline CDR1 SGHRS, CDR2 YFSETQ. Trimming cost V 5 bases and J 3 bases; bases outside gene matches: 10. CDR3 length: 15 amino acids. CDR3 loop: CASSYGQGLIYEQYF. CDR3 DNA sequence: TGCGCCAGCAGTTATGGACAGGGTCTAATCTACGAGCAGTACTTC.